A single sample is the source of the 13 T cell receptor beta chains below, sequenced in a study of glioma-infiltrating T cells. TCR alpha and beta CDR3 regions were amplified from RNA using iRepertoire nested multiplex PCR. TCRdb recomputed calls from the multiplex PCR reads with MiXCR, one row per CDR3 protein. The sample has more than 350,000 distinct CDR3 sequences; around 45% are singletons. The sequenced sample was glioma tissue, nonneoplastic brain tissue, or PBMCs (not recorded which). The receptors originated from a human donor with low-grade glioma or glioblastoma, undergoing nonglioma brain surgery, or in good health (not recorded which).

V and J are TRBV6-1 and TRBJ2-1, with 9 positions matching TRBD2. Germline-derived CDR1 and CDR2 are MNHNS and SASEGT. Trimming took 4 bases from V and 8 from J; bases not matched to a gene: 6. This CDR3 has 14 residues. The CDR3 here is CASSVGGRAYEQFF. CDR3 nucleotides: TGTGCCAGCAGTGTTGGCGGGAGGGCCTATGAGCAGTTCTTC.

V is TRBV18 and J is TRBJ1-1; unclear D gene. The germline V gene encodes CDR1 KGHSH and CDR2 LQKENI. V was pared by 0 bases and J by 3 bases, with 11 bases between. This CDR3 contains 15 residues. As DNA, the CDR3 is TGTGCCAGCTCACCACCGTTGGTATCTGACACTGAAGCTTTCTTT. Translated, it gives CASSPPLVSDTEAFF.

The sample holds a few counts of this clonotype. This chain connects TRBV28 to TRBJ2-1, with 8 bases fitting TRBD2. CDR3 size: 16 residues. In germline, CDR1 is MDHEN, CDR2 SYDVKM. V was clipped by 5 bases and J by 2 bases; unmatched bases: 8. CDR3 DNA: TGTGCCAGCAGTAAACTAGCGGACCCCCCCTACAATGAGCAGTTCTTC. This gives the protein CASSKLADPPYNEQFF.

V is TRBV5-4 and J is TRBJ2-7; 7 bases are a match to TRBD2. This CDR3 is built from 15 residues. Per the germline V gene, CDR1 is SGHNT and CDR2 is YYREEE (reference sequence). V dropped 0 bases and J dropped 2; count of bases not matched to a gene: 5. The CDR3 DNA sequence: TGTGCCAGCAGCTTGGAAAGCGGGAAGACCTACGAGCAGTACTTC. Protein product: CASSLESGKTYEQYF.

This clonotype was observed at least ten times. The J gene is TRBJ2-5, the V gene TRBV28; 9 bases map to TRBD1. V was pared by 4 bases and J by 4 bases, with 10 bases of the junction left unmatched. Germline CDR1 and CDR2: MDHEN and SYDVKM. The CDR3 is made up of 16 amino acids. CDR3 protein: CASSSYGQGSRETQYF. Here the CDR3 DNA reads TGTGCCAGCAGTTCATATGGACAGGGGTCAAGAGAGACCCAGTACTTC. Full variable domain (rest looked up from reference TRBV28 and TRBJ2-5): DVKVTQSSRYLVKRTGEKVFLECVQDMDHENMFWYRQDPGLGLRLIYFSYDVKMKEKGDIPEGYSVSREKKERFSLILESASTNQTSMYLCASSSYGQGSRETQYFGPGTRLLVL.

The chain links TRBV18 to TRBJ2-3, with D possibly TRBD1 on 5 matching bases. CDR1 KGHSH and CDR2 LQKENI come from the germline V gene. The CDR3 runs 16 residues. The V end was cut by 3 bases, the J end by 0 bases, with 13 bases between. The CDR3 here is CASSPLGAGSTDTQYF. The CDR3 coding sequence is TGTGCCAGCTCACCCCTTGGGGCCGGTAGCACAGATACGCAGTATTTT.

The chain has TRBV4-2 and TRBJ1-5, with TRBD1 as a possible D gene (5 bases). There are 16 residues in the CDR3. Germline assignment: CDR1 LGHNA and CDR2 YNFKEQ. V was shortened by 4 bases and J by 4 bases, with 17 bases between the two germline ends. The CDR3 is CASSLNAGGYNQPQHF. The CDR3 DNA is TGTGCCAGCAGCCTGAACGCGGGGGGGTATAATCAGCCCCAGCATTTT.

Here the CDR3 reads CATSLAETQYF. The CDR3 nucleotides read TGTGCCACCAGCCTCGCAGAGACCCAGTACTTC. The rearrangement links TRBV28 to TRBJ2-5; D unclear. The V gene lost 10 bases and the J gene lost 4 bases, with 10 bases spanning the gap. The germline gives CDR1 MDHEN, CDR2 SYDVKM. The CDR3 has 11 residues.

Comment on this clonotype: A single base separates this from a much larger clone, so it may be a read error. The chain joins TRBV27 to TRBJ1-2, with no clear D. The CDR3 length is 14 residues. Per germline, CDR1 MNHEY and CDR2 SMNVEV (reference sequence). CDR3 amino acids: CVSSLSHSYEGYTF. The CDR3 region has the DNA TGTGTCAGCAGTTTATCCCACAGCTATGAGGGCTACACCTTC.

As for this clonotype: One base away lies a much larger clone, so this may be a sequencing read error. The rearrangement links TRBV6-5 to TRBJ2-3; D is possibly TRBD2 (5 bases). The CDR3 is 17 residues long. V lost 8 bases, J lost 7 bases, and 28 bases lay in between. The V gene's germline CDR1 is MNHEY and CDR2 SVGAGI. The CDR3 loop is CASLTLGSVRAGNTQYF. CDR3 in DNA: TGTGCCAGCCTTACTCTGGGTAGCGTGAGGGCCGGAAATACGCAGTATTTT.

This chain uses TRBV7-3 with TRBJ2-3; 10 nucleotides align to TRBD1. J gave up 5 bases and V 5 bases, and 4 bases lay outside the gene matches. Per the germline V gene, CDR1 is SGHTA and CDR2 is FQGTGA. CDR3 size: 14 residues. CDR3 in amino acids: CASSTRTGGDTQYF. The DNA for the CDR3 is TGTGCCAGCAGCACCCGGACAGGGGGAGATACGCAGTATTTT.

Only a few counts were recorded for this clonotype. The genes are TRBV3-1 and TRBJ1-1, with D unresolved. Germline V gene data show CDR1 as LGHDT and CDR2 as YNNKEL (reference sequence). The ends were cut back, 0 bases at V and 5 bases at J, with 10 bases in the middle. There are 14 residues in the CDR3. The CDR3 DNA reads TGTGCCAGCAGCCAAGATACAGTCAAGACTGAAGCTTTCTTT. It yields the protein CASSQDTVKTEAFF.

Remarks on this clonotype: A much larger clone lies a single base off, so this may be a read error. Lacking the conserved final phenylalanine or tryptophan, this CDR3 likely reflects a read error. The rearrangement links TRBV27 to TRBJ2-7; possibly TRBD2 for D (5 bases). The length of the CDR3 is 13 residues. Trimming removed 0 bases at V and 5 bases at J, with 8 bases between. The germline CDR1 and CDR2 sequences are MNHEY and SMNVEV (reference sequence). CDR3 amino acids: CASSLSGNHEQYL. The CDR3 nucleotides are TGTGCCAGCAGTTTATCCGGGAACCACGAGCAGTACCTC.